Each of the 30 T cell receptor beta chains below was sequenced from the same sample in a study of neoadjuvant anti-PD-1 for oral cavity cancer. Measured with immunoSEQ multiplex PCR; TCRdb has only the in-frame clones, and not every one. The data hold 14,000 or so clones, with about 71% observed a single time. The specimen was PBMCs, collected before nivolumab (anti-PD-1) treatment. These receptors all come from a person aged 40 to 85 with oral cavity squamous cell carcinoma.

A few counts support this clone. This chain uses TRBV6-6 with TRBJ1-5; tentative D call: TRBD1 (5 bases). CDR1 and CDR2 from the germline V gene are MNHNY and SVGAGI (reference sequence). V lost 2 bases to trimming and J lost 0 bases, with 11 bases between them. The CDR3 is 16 residues long. CDR3 sequence reads: CASSYGGHPSNQPQHF. CDR3 DNA: TGTGCCAGCAGTTACGGTGGACACCCTAGCAATCAGCCCCAGCATTTT.

Comment on this clone: The same CDR3 arises from other DNA sequences in this sample as well. The V and J genes are TRBV4-2 and TRBJ1-1; D remains unclear. CDR3 length: 13 amino acids. The V and J ends lost 0 bases and 1 base respectively, with 3 bases between them. Germline values: CDR1 LGHNA, CDR2 YNFKEQ. The DNA for the CDR3 is TGTGCCAGCAGCCAAGATACGAACACTGAAGCTTTCTTT. Its protein product is CASSQDTNTEAFF.

The chain employs TRBV30 and TRBJ2-1; TRBD2 agrees at 8 bases. Per the germline V gene, CDR1 is GTSNPN and CDR2 is SVGIG (reference sequence). V shed 1 base and J 2 bases; nucleotides not matched to a gene: 4. CDR3 size: 15 residues. CDR3 coding DNA: TGTGCCTGGAGTGAATTAGCGGGGACCTACAATGAGCAGTTCTTC. Translated, it gives CAWSELAGTYNEQFF.

This rearrangement joins TRBV7-2 to TRBJ1-5; D is possibly TRBD1 (6 bases). This CDR3 has 15 residues. Trimming cost V 1 base and J 0 bases, with 7 bases left between them. Germline V CDR1 and CDR2: SGHTA, FQGNSA. The CDR3 DNA is TGTGCCAGCAGCTTAGGGACAGCTAGCAATCAGCCCCAGCATTTT. It encodes CASSLGTASNQPQHF. The whole variable domain, filled in from reference TRBV7-2 and TRBJ1-5, reads GAGVSQSPSNKVTEKGKDVELRCDPISGHTALYWYRQSLGQGLEFLIYFQGNSAPDKSGLPSDRFSAERTGGSVSTLTIQRTQQEDSAVYLCASSLGTASNQPQHFGDGTRLSIL.

This chain joins TRBV5-5 and TRBJ2-5, with TRBD1 matching 7 bases. CDR3 size: 18 residues. V shed 3 bases, J shed 5 bases, and the junction held 19 bases outside the gene matches. Per germline, CDR1 SGHKS and CDR2 YYEKEE (reference sequence). The CDR3 loop is CASSSRAGGPGGAETQYF. In DNA form, the CDR3 reads TGTGCCAGCAGCTCACGCGCAGGGGGACCAGGCGGAGCGGAGACCCAGTACTTC.

J is TRBJ2-3 and V is TRBV27, with 10 nucleotides matching TRBD1. Germline CDR1 is MNHEY and CDR2 is SMNVEV (reference sequence). CDR3 length: 16 amino acids. With V trimmed by 6 bases and J by 6 bases, 12 bases remained unmatched. The CDR3 is CASRAGTGASWDTQYF. The CDR3 nucleotides are TGTGCCAGCAGAGCCGGGACAGGGGCTTCATGGGATACGCAGTATTTT.

This clone is classed as large (0.1 to 1%). This chain connects TRBV4-1 to TRBJ1-3; TRBD1 matches 7 bases. V lost 4 bases, J lost 1 base, and 10 bases stayed unmatched. Per germline, CDR1 MGHRA and CDR2 YSYEKL. The CDR3 runs to 17 residues. The CDR3 sequence: CASSPQEGAGSGNTIYF. The CDR3 bases are TGCGCCAGCAGCCCTCAAGAGGGGGCAGGTTCTGGAAACACCATATATTTT.

The chain joins TRBV29-1 to TRBJ2-7; TRBD2 matches at 9 bases. Germline CDR1 and CDR2: SQVTM and ANQGSEA. This CDR3 region has 15 residues. J was trimmed by 1 base and V by 1 base; bases with no gene match: 5. The CDR3 loop reads CSVEGAGGRSYEQYF. In DNA form, the CDR3 reads TGCAGCGTTGAAGGCGCGGGAGGGCGTTCCTACGAGCAGTACTTC.

This chain links TRBV7-2 with TRBJ2-3, with D possibly being TRBD2 (6 bases). The CDR3 totals 14 residues. The germline CDR1 and CDR2 sequences are SGHTA and FQGNSA. Between the trimmed V and J ends, which lost 3 bases and 7 bases, there was a span of 14 bases. The CDR3 here is CASSLGPGTYTQYF. In DNA, the CDR3 is TGTGCCAGCAGCTTGGGACCCGGGACTTATACGCAGTATTTT.

The chain couples TRBV5-1 to TRBJ1-2, with D possibly matching TRBD1 (5 bases). CDR3 length: 14 amino acids. In germline, CDR1 is SGHRS, CDR2 YFSETQ. Trimming stripped 0 bases from V and 5 bases from J, with 11 bases between. The DNA for the CDR3 is TGCGCCAGCAGCTTGGAACAGGCCCCGTATGGCTACACCTTC. Translation: CASSLEQAPYGYTF. Full variable domain (rest looked up from reference TRBV5-1 and TRBJ1-2): KAGVTQTPRYLIKTRGQQVTLSCSPISGHRSVSWYQQTPGQGLQFLFEYFSETQRNKGNFPGRFSGRQFSNSRSEMNVSTLELGDSALYLCASSLEQAPYGYTFGSGTRLTVV.

V usage is TRBV30 and J usage is TRBJ2-7, with D uncertain. Between the trimmed V and J ends, which lost 2 bases and 6 bases, there was a span of 8 bases. Germline loops: CDR1 GTSNPN, CDR2 SVGIG (reference sequence). The CDR3 runs 11 residues. The CDR3 DNA reads TGTGCCTGGAGTTTTTCAGTCGAGCAGTACTTC. Its translation: CAWSFSVEQYF. Complete variable domain (other parts from reference TRBV30 and TRBJ2-7): SQTIHQWPATLVQPVGSPLSLECTVEGTSNPNLYWYRQAAGRGLQLLFYSVGIGQISSEVPQNLSASRPQDRQFILSSKKLLLSDSGFYLCAWSFSVEQYFGPGTRLTVT.

The J gene is TRBJ1-2, the V gene TRBV9, with TRBD1 matching 8 bases. V gave up 0 bases and J gave up 7 bases; unmatched junction bases: 17. This CDR3 region has 18 residues. CDR1 is SGDLS and CDR2 is YYNGEE in the germline V gene. CDR3 bases: TGTGCCAGCAGCGTAGCTACAGGGGGGCCCTCGGAGGGGAGTGGCTACACCTTC. Translated, it gives CASSVATGGPSEGSGYTF.

The genes are TRBV6-6 and TRBJ2-5; D remains ambiguous. CDR3 length: 13 residues. Trimming left V 3 bases short and J 5 bases short, with 10 bases between. Germline V gene lookup returns CDR1 MNHNY and CDR2 SVGAGI (reference sequence). CDR3 loop: CASSYREYETQYF. The DNA for the CDR3 is TGTGCCAGCAGTTATCGCGAATACGAGACCCAGTACTTC.

The table lists this clone with a count of one. The V and J genes are TRBV6-5 and TRBJ1-4; D gene ambiguous. The CDR3 length is 14 residues. The V and J ends lost 8 bases and 5 bases respectively, with 15 bases between them. CDR1 MNHEY and CDR2 SVGAGI come from the germline V gene. The DNA of the CDR3 is TGTGCCAGCCAAAGGAGTTCCTCAAATGAAAAACTGTTTTTT. It is translated as CASQRSSSNEKLFF.

This sequence joins TRBV18 and TRBJ1-1, with 11 nucleotides matching TRBD1. The ends lost 6 bases at V and 1 base at J; junction bases unmatched: 7. Germline V gives CDR1 KGHSH, CDR2 LQKENI. This CDR3 is built from 16 residues. CDR3 protein: CASSLGQGASNTEAFF. For the CDR3, the DNA is TGTGCCAGCTCGCTTGGACAGGGGGCATCGAACACTGAAGCTTTCTTT.

This rearrangement joins TRBV5-4 to TRBJ2-7, with D unresolved. CDR3 length equals 14 residues. Germline CDR1 SGHNT, CDR2 YYREEE (reference sequence). V dropped 0 bases and J dropped 2 bases, with 9 bases sitting between them. The CDR3 nucleotides are TGTGCCAGCAGCTTGGGGAGCGAGGCCTACGAGCAGTACTTC. It encodes CASSLGSEAYEQYF.

The rearrangement joins TRBV30 to TRBJ1-5, with D perhaps matching TRBD1 (5 bases). V lost 0 bases, J lost 0 bases, and 24 bases lay in between. This CDR3 is 20 amino acids long. Looked up from germline, CDR1 is GTSNPN and CDR2 is SVGIG (reference sequence). Here the CDR3 reads CAWSVGSGTQRLYSNQPQHF. The CDR3 DNA sequence: TGTGCCTGGAGTGTAGGGTCCGGGACCCAACGCCTTTATAGCAATCAGCCCCAGCATTTT.

This clone has only a few counts. V is TRBV6-1 and J is TRBJ1-5; D not resolved. V was pared by 6 bases and J by 6 bases, with 15 bases between. Per germline, CDR1 MNHNS and CDR2 SASEGT. The CDR3 is 14 amino acids. The CDR3 nucleotides are TGTGCCAGCAGGATGACGGTTAGCGGTCAGCCCCAGCATTTT. Translating it yields CASRMTVSGQPQHF.

The chain couples TRBV4-1 to TRBJ1-4; tentatively, D is TRBD1 (5 bases). V lost 0 bases to trimming and J lost 2 bases, with 13 bases between them. Germline V CDR1 and CDR2: MGHRA, YSYEKL. This CDR3 region has 17 residues. DNA of the CDR3: TGCGCCAGCAGCCAAGATATGGGGGGACTTACTAATGAAAAACTGTTTTTT. Translation gives CASSQDMGGLTNEKLFF.

The chain recombines TRBV10-3 with TRBJ2-2; 7 bases line up with TRBD1. Germline trimming cut 6 bases from V and 3 bases from J; bases unmatched to any gene: 7. CDR3 length equals 15 residues. Germline V gene lookup returns CDR1 ENHRY and CDR2 SYGVKD. The CDR3 DNA follows: TGTGCCATCAGACCGGGACAGCATTACACCGGGGAGCTGTTTTTT. It codes for CAIRPGQHYTGELFF.

This clone came up a few times. The genes are TRBV27 and TRBJ2-2; TRBD1 agrees at 7 bases. Trimming at V came to 3 bases and at J to 6 bases, leaving 7 bases not matched to a gene. The CDR3 is 15 amino acids. Germline V CDR1 and CDR2: MNHEY, SMNVEV (reference sequence). CDR3 loop: CASSFEQGYPGELFF. The CDR3 DNA follows: TGTGCCAGCAGTTTTGAACAGGGGTACCCCGGGGAGCTGTTTTTT.

The V and J genes are TRBV7-7 and TRBJ2-7; D is unresolved. Germline values: CDR1 SSHAT, CDR2 FNYEAQ (reference sequence). The CDR3 loop spans 10 amino acids. V lost 6 bases, J lost 2 bases, and 2 bases lay in between. This chain's CDR3 is CASRTYEQYF. The CDR3 nucleotides read TGTGCCAGCAGGACCTACGAGCAGTACTTC.

This clone was found a few times. The chain links TRBV30 to TRBJ1-1; tentative D call: TRBD1 (6 bases). Germline CDR1 and CDR2: GTSNPN and SVGIG (reference sequence). Trimming cost V 1 base and J 2 bases, with 8 bases left between them. The CDR3 length is 13 residues. The CDR3 loop is CAWSGDTNTEAFF. CDR3 nucleotides: TGTGCCTGGAGTGGGGACACAAACACTGAAGCTTTCTTT.

The chain recombines TRBV7-6 with TRBJ2-7; maybe TRBD2 (5 bases). Germline V gene data show CDR1 as SGHVS and CDR2 as FNYEAQ. Trimming shortened V by 0 bases and J by 2 bases, and 8 bases separated the two germline ends. This CDR3 is 14 amino acids long. In DNA form, the CDR3 reads TGTGCCAGCAGCTTAGCAGAGGGTGCCTACGAGCAGTACTTC. Translation gives CASSLAEGAYEQYF.

The V gene is TRBV18, the J gene TRBJ2-2, with 12 bases fitting TRBD1. The germline V gene has CDR1 KGHSH and CDR2 LQKENI. This CDR3 contains 18 residues. V dropped 4 bases and J dropped 7; count of bases not matched to a gene: 13. DNA of the CDR3: TGTGCCAGCTCACAACAAACACCGGGACAGGGGGCAAACGGGGAGCTGTTTTTT. Translating it yields CASSQQTPGQGANGELFF.

This clone has only a few counts. J is TRBJ2-2 and V is TRBV6-1, with TRBD2 matching 8 bases. This CDR3 is 15 amino acids long. After removal of 3 bases from V and 4 bases from J, the junction contained 4 bases not matched to a gene. Per the germline V gene, CDR1 is MNHNS and CDR2 is SASEGT. Here the CDR3 DNA reads TGTGCCAGCAGTGAGGGACTAGGAACCACCGGGGAGCTGTTTTTT. Its translation: CASSEGLGTTGELFF.

The chain links TRBV5-1 to TRBJ2-3, with D tentatively TRBD2 (7 bases). Germline values: CDR1 SGHRS, CDR2 YFSETQ. CDR3 length: 16 amino acids. The germline V and J ends were trimmed by 3 bases and 2 bases, with 16 bases remaining between them. CDR3 in DNA: TGCGCCAGCAGCTCTGGGGGGGGCTCGGCCACAGATACGCAGTATTTT. It codes for CASSSGGGSATDTQYF.

The V gene is TRBV6-1, the J gene TRBJ1-3; TRBD1 might be the D (5 bases). In germline, CDR1 is MNHNS, CDR2 SASEGT. This CDR3 spans 13 amino acids. V was pared by 5 bases and J by 3 bases, with 8 bases between. In DNA, the CDR3 is TGTGCCAGCAGTTGGGACGGTGGAAACACCATATATTTT. Its protein is CASSWDGGNTIYF.

In this sample, this clone turned up a few times. This sequence joins TRBV9 and TRBJ1-1, with 8 bases identical to TRBD1. The length of the CDR3 is 17 residues. The germline V gene has CDR1 SGDLS and CDR2 YYNGEE. V was pared by 1 base and J by 1 base, with 9 bases of the junction left unmatched. CDR3 coding DNA: TGTGCCAGCAGCGTATCCGGCGGGACAGGCTGGAACACTGAAGCTTTCTTT. Its protein is CASSVSGGTGWNTEAFF.

The DNA for the CDR3 is TGTGCCAGCAGCCCCCGGTTGTTCCAAGAGACCCAGTACTTC. The encoded protein is CASSPRLFQETQYF. The chain has TRBV7-9 and TRBJ2-5, with D hard to call. The V and J ends lost 5 bases and 1 base respectively, with 11 bases between them. The CDR3 totals 14 residues. Germline V CDR1 and CDR2: SEHNR, FQNEAQ (reference sequence). Looking up the rest from reference TRBV7-9 and TRBJ2-5 gives the full variable domain: DTGVSQNPRHKITKRGQNVTFRCDPISEHNRLYWYRQTLGQGPEFLTYFQNEAQLEKSRLLSDRFSAERPKGSFSTLEIQRTEQGDSAMYLCASSPRLFQETQYFGPGTRLLVL.